The TCR beta chain under discussion was sequenced for a study of T cells in Graves' hyperthyroidism and ophthalmopathy. Study-level findings and limits: Median prediction lead before ophthalmopathy onset was around 7 months with the model.

TCR beta CDR3 regions were amplified from RNA transcripts. A first-round RT-PCR of the TCR CDR3 used the HTBI primer set. TCRdb analysed the multiplex PCR reads with MiXCR anew, one entry per CDR3 protein. The sample holds 490,000 or so distinct CDR3 sequences, around 43% seen once. Turning to this clonotype: Its antigen is not identified.

Material for sequencing was peripheral blood or thyroid tissue (not recorded which). This clonotype was obtained from an adult woman with Graves' disease, either hyperthyroidism or ophthalmopathy (not recorded which).

CDR3 loop: CASSANRGTGPGEQYF. The CDR3 DNA sequence: TGTGCCAGCAGCGCTAACAGGGGAACGGGTCCGGGCGAGCAGTACTTC. This chain uses TRBV7-2 with TRBJ2-7; 7 positions agree with TRBD1. Germline lookup yields CDR1 SGHTA and CDR2 FQGNSA. The trim removed 5 bases at V and 6 bases at J, leaving 16 bases unmatched. CDR3 length equals 16 residues.